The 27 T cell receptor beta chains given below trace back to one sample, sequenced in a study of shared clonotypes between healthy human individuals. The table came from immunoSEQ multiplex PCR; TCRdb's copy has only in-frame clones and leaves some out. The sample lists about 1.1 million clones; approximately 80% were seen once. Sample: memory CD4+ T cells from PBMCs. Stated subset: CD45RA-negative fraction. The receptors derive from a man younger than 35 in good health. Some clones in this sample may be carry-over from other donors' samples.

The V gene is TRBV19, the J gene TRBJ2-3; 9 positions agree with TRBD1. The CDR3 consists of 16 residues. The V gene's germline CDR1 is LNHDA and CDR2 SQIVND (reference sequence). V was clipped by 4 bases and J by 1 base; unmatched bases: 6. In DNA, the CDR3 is TGTGCCAGTAGTACTGCGCGACAGGGGGGCACAGATACGCAGTATTTT. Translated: CASSTARQGGTDTQYF.

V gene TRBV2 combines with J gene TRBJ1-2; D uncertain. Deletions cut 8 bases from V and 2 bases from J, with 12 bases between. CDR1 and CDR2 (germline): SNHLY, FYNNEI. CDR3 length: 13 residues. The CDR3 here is CASRITGNYGYTF. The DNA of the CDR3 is TGTGCCAGCCGAATAACGGGGAACTATGGCTACACCTTC.

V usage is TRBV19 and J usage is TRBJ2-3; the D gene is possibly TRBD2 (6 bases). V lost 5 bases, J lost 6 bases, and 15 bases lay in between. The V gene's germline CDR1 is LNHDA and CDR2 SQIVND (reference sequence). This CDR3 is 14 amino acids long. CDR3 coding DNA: TGTGCCAGTAGTCCAGCGGAGGGATCGGATACGCAGTATTTT. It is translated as CASSPAEGSDTQYF.

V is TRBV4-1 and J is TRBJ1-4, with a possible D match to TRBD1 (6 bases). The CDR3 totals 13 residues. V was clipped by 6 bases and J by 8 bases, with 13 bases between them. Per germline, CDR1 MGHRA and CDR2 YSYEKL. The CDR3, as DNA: TGCGCCAGCAGACAGGGTTTGCGCGAAAAACTGTTTTTT. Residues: CASRQGLREKLFF.

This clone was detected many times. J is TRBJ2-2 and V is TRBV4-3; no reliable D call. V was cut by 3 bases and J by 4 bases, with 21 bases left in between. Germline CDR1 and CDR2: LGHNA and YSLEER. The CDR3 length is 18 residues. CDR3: CASSHSRAGSSFTGELFF. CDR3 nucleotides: TGCGCCAGCAGCCATTCCCGTGCCGGGTCCTCATTCACCGGGGAGCTGTTTTTT.

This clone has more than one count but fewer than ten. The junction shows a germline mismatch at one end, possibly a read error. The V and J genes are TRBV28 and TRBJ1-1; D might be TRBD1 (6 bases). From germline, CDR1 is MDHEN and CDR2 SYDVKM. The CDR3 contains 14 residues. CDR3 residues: CASSLSQGHAEAFF. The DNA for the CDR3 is TGTGCCAGCAGCTTATCACAGGGTCACGCTGAAGCTTTCTTT.

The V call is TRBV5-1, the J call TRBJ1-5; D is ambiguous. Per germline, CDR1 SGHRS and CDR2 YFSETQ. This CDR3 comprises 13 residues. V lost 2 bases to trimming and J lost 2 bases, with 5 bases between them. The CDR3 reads CASSFGGNQPQHF. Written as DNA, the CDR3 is TGCGCCAGCAGCTTCGGGGGCAATCAGCCCCAGCATTTT. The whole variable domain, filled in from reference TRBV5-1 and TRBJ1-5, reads KAGVTQTPRYLIKTRGQQVTLSCSPISGHRSVSWYQQTPGQGLQFLFEYFSETQRNKGNFPGRFSGRQFSNSRSEMNVSTLELGDSALYLCASSFGGNQPQHFGDGTRLSIL.

The DNA of the CDR3 is TGTGCCATCAGTGAGTCGACTCGGGGGATCAACACTGAAGCTTTCTTT. This gives the protein CAISESTRGINTEAFF. This chain connects TRBV10-3 to TRBJ1-1; possible D gene TRBD1, 5 bases. V lost 0 bases to trimming and J lost 2 bases, with 13 bases between them. The CDR3 has 16 residues. Germline CDR1 and CDR2: ENHRY and SYGVKD.

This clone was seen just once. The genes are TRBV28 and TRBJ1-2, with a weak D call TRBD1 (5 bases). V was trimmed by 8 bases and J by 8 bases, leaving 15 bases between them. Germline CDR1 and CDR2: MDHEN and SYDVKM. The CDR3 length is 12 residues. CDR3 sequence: CASGARVVGYTF. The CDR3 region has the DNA TGTGCCAGCGGGGCCAGGGTAGTCGGCTACACCTTC.

The CDR3 nucleotides read TGTGCCAGCAGTTACAACGAGGGTTACTATGGCTACACCTTC. It is translated as CASSYNEGYYGYTF. The J gene is TRBJ1-2, the V gene TRBV6-5; D unresolved. V dropped 2 bases and J dropped 3 bases, with 10 bases sitting between them. This CDR3 spans 14 amino acids. CDR1 MNHEY and CDR2 SVGAGI come from the germline V gene.

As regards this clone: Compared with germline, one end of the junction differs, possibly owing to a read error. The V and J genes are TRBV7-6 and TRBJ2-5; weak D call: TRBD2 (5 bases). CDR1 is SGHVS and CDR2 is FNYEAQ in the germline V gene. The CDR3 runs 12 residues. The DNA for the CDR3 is TGTGCCAGCAGCTTAGTTGGAGGAATCTACAACTTC. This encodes CASSLVGGIYNF.

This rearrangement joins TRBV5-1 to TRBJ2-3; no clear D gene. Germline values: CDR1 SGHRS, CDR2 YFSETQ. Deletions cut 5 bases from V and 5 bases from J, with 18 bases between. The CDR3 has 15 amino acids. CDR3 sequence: CASSSNRAVGDTQYF. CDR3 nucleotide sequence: TGCGCCAGCAGTTCGAACCGGGCGGTAGGAGATACGCAGTATTTT.

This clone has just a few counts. The CDR3: CASSSERAPDTQYF. Here the CDR3 DNA reads TGTGCCAGCAGTTCGGAGCGGGCTCCAGATACGCAGTATTTT. This rearrangement joins TRBV2 to TRBJ2-3; perhaps TRBD2 as D (6 bases). Germline V gene lookup returns CDR1 SNHLY and CDR2 FYNNEI. The CDR3 totals 14 residues. The V end lost 5 bases, the J end lost 4 bases, and 13 bases lay between the germline ends.

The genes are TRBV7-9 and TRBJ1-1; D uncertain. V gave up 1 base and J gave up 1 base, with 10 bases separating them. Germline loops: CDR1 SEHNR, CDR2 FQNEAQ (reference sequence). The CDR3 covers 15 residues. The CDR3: CASSLGVGWNTEAFF. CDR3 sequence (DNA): TGTGCCAGCAGCTTAGGGGTAGGGTGGAACACTGAAGCTTTCTTT.

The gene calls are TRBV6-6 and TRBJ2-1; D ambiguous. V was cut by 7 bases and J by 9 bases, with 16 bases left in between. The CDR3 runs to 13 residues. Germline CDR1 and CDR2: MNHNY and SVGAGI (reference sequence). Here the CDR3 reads CASTTRSPGEQFF. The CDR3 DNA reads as TGTGCCAGCACCACCCGGAGTCCTGGTGAGCAGTTCTTC.

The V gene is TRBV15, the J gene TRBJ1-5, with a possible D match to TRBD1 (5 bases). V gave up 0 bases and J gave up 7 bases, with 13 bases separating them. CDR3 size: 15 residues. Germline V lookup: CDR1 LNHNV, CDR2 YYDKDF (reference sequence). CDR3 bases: TGTGCCACCAGCAGAGAGGGACCCCTCGGACAGCCCCAGCATTTT. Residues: CATSREGPLGQPQHF.

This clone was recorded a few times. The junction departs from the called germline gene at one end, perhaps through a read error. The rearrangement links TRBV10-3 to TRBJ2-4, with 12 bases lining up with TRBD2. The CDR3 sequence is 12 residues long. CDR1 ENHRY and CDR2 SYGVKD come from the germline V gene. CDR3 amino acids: CAISSSGRASLF. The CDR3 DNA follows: TGTGCCATCAGTTCTAGCGGGAGGGCCTCCCTTTTC.

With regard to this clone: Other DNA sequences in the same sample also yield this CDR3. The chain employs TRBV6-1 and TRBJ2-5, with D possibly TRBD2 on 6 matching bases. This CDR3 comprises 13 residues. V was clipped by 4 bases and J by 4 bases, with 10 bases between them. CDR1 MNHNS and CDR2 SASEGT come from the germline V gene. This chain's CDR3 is CASSGLGGETQYF. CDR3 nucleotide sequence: TGTGCCAGCAGTGGACTAGGAGGAGAGACCCAGTACTTC.

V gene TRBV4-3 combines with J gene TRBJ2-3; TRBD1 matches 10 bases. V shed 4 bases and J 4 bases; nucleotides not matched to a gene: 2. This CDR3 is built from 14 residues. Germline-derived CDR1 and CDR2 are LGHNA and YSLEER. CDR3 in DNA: TGCGCCAGCAGCCTCGGACAGGGGGCAGATACGCAGTATTTT. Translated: CASSLGQGADTQYF.

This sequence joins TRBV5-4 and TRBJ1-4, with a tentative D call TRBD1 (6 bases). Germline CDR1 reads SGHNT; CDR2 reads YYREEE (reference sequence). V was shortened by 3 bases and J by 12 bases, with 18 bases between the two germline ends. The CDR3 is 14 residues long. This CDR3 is CASSWQNGGGQLFF. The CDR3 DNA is TGTGCCAGCAGCTGGCAGAATGGGGGCGGGCAACTGTTTTTT.

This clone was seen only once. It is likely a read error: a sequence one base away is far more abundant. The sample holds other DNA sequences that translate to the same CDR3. The CDR3 nucleotides read TGTGCCAGCAGTCGTCAAGAGACCCAGTACTTC. Translating it yields CASSRQETQYF. The chain has TRBV28 and TRBJ2-5; D unresolved. Between the trimmed V and J ends, which lost 5 bases and 2 bases, there was a span of 3 bases. Germline CDR1 is MDHEN and CDR2 is SYDVKM. The length of the CDR3 is 11 residues.

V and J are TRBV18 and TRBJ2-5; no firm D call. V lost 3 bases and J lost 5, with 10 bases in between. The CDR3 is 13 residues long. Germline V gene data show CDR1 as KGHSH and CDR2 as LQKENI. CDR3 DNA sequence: TGTGCCAGCTCACCCGGGCCGTTGGAGACCCAGTACTTC. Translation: CASSPGPLETQYF.

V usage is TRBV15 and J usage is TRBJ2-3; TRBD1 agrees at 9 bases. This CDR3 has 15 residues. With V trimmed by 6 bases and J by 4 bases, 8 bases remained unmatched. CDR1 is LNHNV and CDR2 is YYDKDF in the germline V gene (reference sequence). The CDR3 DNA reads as TGTGCCACCAGTAGGGACAGGGTTAATTCAGATACGCAGTATTTT. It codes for CATSRDRVNSDTQYF.

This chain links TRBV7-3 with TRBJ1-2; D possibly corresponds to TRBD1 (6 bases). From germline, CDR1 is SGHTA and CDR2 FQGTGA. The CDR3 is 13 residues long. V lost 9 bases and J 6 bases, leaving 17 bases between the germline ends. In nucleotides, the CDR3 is TGTGCCAGTTCAAAACTTGGGGGCGATGGCTACACCTTC. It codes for CASSKLGGDGYTF.

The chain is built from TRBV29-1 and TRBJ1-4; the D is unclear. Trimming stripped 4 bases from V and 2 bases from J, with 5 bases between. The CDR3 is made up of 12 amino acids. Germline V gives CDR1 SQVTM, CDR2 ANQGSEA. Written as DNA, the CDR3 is TGCAGCGTTGCCGGGACTAATGAAAAACTGTTTTTT. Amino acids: CSVAGTNEKLFF.

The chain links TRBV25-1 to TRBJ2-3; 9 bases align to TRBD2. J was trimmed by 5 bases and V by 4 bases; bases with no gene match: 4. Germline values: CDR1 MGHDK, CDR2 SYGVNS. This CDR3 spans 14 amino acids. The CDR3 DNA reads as TGTGCCAGCAGTGCGCGGGAGGGGGGAGATACGCAGTATTTT. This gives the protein CASSAREGGDTQYF.

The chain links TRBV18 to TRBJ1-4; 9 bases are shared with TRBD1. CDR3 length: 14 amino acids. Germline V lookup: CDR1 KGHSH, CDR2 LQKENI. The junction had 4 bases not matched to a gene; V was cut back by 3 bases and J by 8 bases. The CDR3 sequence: CASSPDRGAEKLFF. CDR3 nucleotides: TGTGCCAGCTCACCTGACAGGGGGGCCGAAAAACTGTTTTTT.